Following are 4 T cell receptor beta chains from one sample sequenced in a study of blood T cell repertoires in COVID-19. Here immunoSEQ multiplex PCR was the method, and the copy in TCRdb shows in-frame clones only, minus some. The sample contains about 130,000 clones, roughly 85% of which appear only once. Sequenced input: peripheral blood. These receptors were collected from a woman older than 75 with COVID-19, enrolled during active disease.

This clone was seen only a few times. The chain is built from TRBV15 and TRBJ1-1; D possibly corresponds to TRBD1 (6 bases). The length of the CDR3 is 15 residues. V gave up 5 bases and J gave up 5 bases, with 18 bases separating them. Per germline, CDR1 LNHNV and CDR2 YYDKDF (reference sequence). This CDR3 reads CATSGSTGFGTEAFF. The DNA of the CDR3 is TGTGCCACCAGCGGGAGTACAGGGTTCGGAACTGAAGCTTTCTTT.

The chain couples TRBV7-2 to TRBJ2-2; D is ambiguous. This CDR3 has 14 amino acids. Between the trimmed V and J ends, which lost 1 base and 6 bases, there was a span of 9 bases. Per germline, CDR1 SGHTA and CDR2 FQGNSA. CDR3 sequence (DNA): TGTGCCAGCAGCTTAGTACTGGTGGCCGGGGAGCTGTTTTTT. Protein sequence: CASSLVLVAGELFF.

The chain carries TRBV28 and TRBJ1-1; D is undetermined. Trimming left V 6 bases short and J 1 base short, with 18 bases between. CDR3 length equals 16 residues. Germline V gene data show CDR1 as MDHEN and CDR2 as SYDVKM. The DNA of the CDR3 is TGTGCCAGCAGCCCCTCAGGTCGTCGCAGGAACACTGAAGCTTTCTTT. It encodes CASSPSGRRRNTEAFF.

The V and J genes are TRBV7-8 and TRBJ1-2; 9 nucleotides match TRBD1. CDR1 and CDR2 from the germline V gene are SGHVS and FQNEAQ. The trim removed 4 bases at V and 2 bases at J, leaving 8 bases unmatched. This CDR3 contains 16 residues. The DNA for the CDR3 is TGTGCCAGCAGCTCCCGGACAGGGGAGGGGAACTATGGCTACACCTTC. As protein: CASSSRTGEGNYGYTF. Using reference TRBV7-8 and TRBJ1-2 for the parts outside the CDR3, the full variable domain is GAGVSQSPRYKVAKRGQDVALRCDPISGHVSLFWYQQALGQGPEFLTYFQNEAQLDKSGLPSDRFFAERPEGSVSTLKIQRTQQEDSAVYLCASSSRTGEGNYGYTFGSGTRLTVV.